These T cell receptor beta chains were read from a single sample in a study of OX40 agonist ivuxolimab in advanced cancers. Profiling relied on immunoSEQ multiplex PCR, and the TCRdb table lists in-frame clones only, not all of them. This table holds 70,000 to 75,000 clones, about four fifths found once. Material: CD4+ or CD8+ T cells sorted from blood, obtained in a trial of the OX40 agonist ivuxolimab. All receptors come from an adult with an advanced solid tumor such as melanoma, head and neck, liver or kidney cancer. Both conserved end residues are part of each CDR3. The order of the fields is D gene, J gene, V gene, CDR3 DNA, CDR3 protein. D genes are given only for firm matches.

>TRBD2|TRBJ2-7|TRBV7-2
TGTGCCAGCAGCTTAGCCGGGACTAGCGCCTCACCCAGCTCCTACGAGCAGTACTTC
CASSLAGTSASPSSYEQYF
>.|TRBJ1-5|TRBV19
TGTGCCAGTAGTTCCAAACGGGTGGCCCTCGTTGATGGTCAGCCCCAGCATTTT
CASSSKRVALVDGQPQHF
>.|TRBJ1-5|TRBV4-2
TGTGCCAGCAGCCGGGACGAGGGGAGCAATCAGCCCCAGCATTTT
CASSRDEGSNQPQHF
>.|TRBJ1-2|TRBV27
TGTGCCAGCAGTCCTACGAGGAGGGGGTATGGCTACACCTTC
CASSPTRRGYGYTF
>.|TRBJ2-3|TRBV5-6
TGTGCCAGCAGCTTGGGGGCACAGGGTTTAGATACGCAGTATTTT
CASSLGAQGLDTQYF
>.|TRBJ1-5|TRBV2
TGTGCCAGCAGCGAAGGGGGTCAGCCCCAGCATTTT
CASSEGGQPQHF
>.|TRBJ2-5|TRBV5-4
TGTGCCAGCAGCCTAACCGGACAGAAAACACAAGAGACCCAGTACTTC
CASSLTGQKTQETQYF
>.|TRBJ2-7|TRBV7-9
TGTGCCAGCAGCTTAGGAGTTCTCTCCTACGAGCAGTACTTC
CASSLGVLSYEQYF
>.|TRBJ2-1|TRBV2
TGTGCCAGCTCTTCCTACAATGAGCAGTTCTTC
CASSSYNEQFF
>.|TRBJ2-5|TRBV5-1
TGCGCCAGCAGCTTGGCCCTCGGGTTCGGGGAGACCCAGTACTTC
CASSLALGFGETQYF
>TRBD1|TRBJ1-5|TRBV7-2
TGTGCCAGCAGCACGGACAGGGGACAGCCCCAGCATTTT
CASSTDRGQPQHF
>.|TRBJ1-6|TRBV5-4
TGTGCCAGCAGCTTGGACATCGCAACCACACCCCTCCACTTT
CASSLDIATTPLHF
>.|TRBJ2-3|TRBV18
TGTGCCAGCTCACCGGTCCGAGGGAGCACAGATACGCAGTATTTT
CASSPVRGSTDTQYF
>TRBD1|TRBJ2-3|TRBV19
TGTGCCAGTAGTATAGGTGACAGGGATGCAGATACGCAGTATTTT
CASSIGDRDADTQYF
>.|TRBJ1-5|TRBV7-6
TGTGCCAGCAGCCAAATAGGACGGCCTAATAGCAATCAGCCCCAGCATTTT
CASSQIGRPNSNQPQHF
>TRBD2|TRBJ2-3|TRBV7-9
TGTGCCAGCAGCTCCCTTTCTAGCGGGGCGTCAAGAGATACGCAGTATTTT
CASSSLSSGASRDTQYF
>TRBD2|TRBJ2-1|TRBV6-5
TGTGCCAGCAGTTACTCCCGGACTAGCGGGGATGAGCAGTTCTTC
CASSYSRTSGDEQFF
>TRBD1|TRBJ1-2|TRBV5-4
TGTGCCGGGCCGTGTAGTACAGGGGCCGGCTATGGCTACACCTTC
CAGPCSTGAGYGYTF